This record concerns one TCR beta chain sequence. Its antigen is still unknown. This entry is derived from a study of cytomegalovirus exposure and HLA in healthy donors. Study-wide findings and caveats: A prior analysis recorded that most TCR beta V segments were productive about 87% or about 30% of the time. Reportedly, diagnosis of cytomegalovirus status by the classifier showed high specificity and sensitivity.

Germline V gene data show CDR1 as SGHRS and CDR2 as YFSETQ. The CDR3 runs 14 residues. The junction had 4 bases not matched to a gene; V was cut back by 2 bases and J by 5 bases. In the PCR, 60 Vbeta and 13 Jbeta primers were used. Generated by immunoSEQ multiplex PCR, the TCRdb table keeps only in-frame clones and is missing some. The sample records under 200,000 clones, approximately 81% being singletons. The specimen was PBMCs. The clonotype was recovered from a man aged 18 to 30 in good health and CMV-seronegative. The chain combines TRBV5-1 with TRBJ1-2, with 9 positions matching TRBD1. CDR3 sequence reads: CASSFTGTGYGYTF. DNA of the CDR3: TGCGCCAGCAGCTTCACCGGGACAGGGTATGGCTACACCTTC.